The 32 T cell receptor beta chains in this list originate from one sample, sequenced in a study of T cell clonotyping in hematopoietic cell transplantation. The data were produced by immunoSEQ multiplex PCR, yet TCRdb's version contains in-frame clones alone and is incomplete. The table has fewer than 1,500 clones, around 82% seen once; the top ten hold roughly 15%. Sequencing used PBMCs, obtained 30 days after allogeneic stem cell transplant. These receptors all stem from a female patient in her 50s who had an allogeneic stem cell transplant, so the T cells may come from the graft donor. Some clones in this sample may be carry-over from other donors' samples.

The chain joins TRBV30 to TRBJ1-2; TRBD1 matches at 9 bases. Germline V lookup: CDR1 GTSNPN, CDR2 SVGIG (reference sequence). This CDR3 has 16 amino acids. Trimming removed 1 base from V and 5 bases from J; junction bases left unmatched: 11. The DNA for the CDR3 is TGTGCCTGGAGTGACCAACGACAGGGGGAAGGGTATGGCTACACCTTC. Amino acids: CAWSDQRQGEGYGYTF. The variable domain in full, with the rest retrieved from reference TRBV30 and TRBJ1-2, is SQTIHQWPATLVQPVGSPLSLECTVEGTSNPNLYWYRQAAGRGLQLLFYSVGIGQISSEVPQNLSASRPQDRQFILSSKKLLLSDSGFYLCAWSDQRQGEGYGYTFGSGTRLTVV.

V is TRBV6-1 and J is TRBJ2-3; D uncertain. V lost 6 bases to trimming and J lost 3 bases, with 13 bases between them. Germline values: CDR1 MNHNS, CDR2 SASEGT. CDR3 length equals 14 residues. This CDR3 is CASRDIWTTDTQYF. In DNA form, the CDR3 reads TGTGCCAGCAGGGATATCTGGACGACAGATACGCAGTATTTT.

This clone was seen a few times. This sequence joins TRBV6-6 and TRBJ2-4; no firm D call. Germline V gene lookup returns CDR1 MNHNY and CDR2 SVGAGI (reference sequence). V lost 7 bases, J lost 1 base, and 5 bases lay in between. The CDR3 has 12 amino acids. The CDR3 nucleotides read TGTGCCAGCAATGTCGCCAAAAACATTCAGTACTTC. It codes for CASNVAKNIQYF.

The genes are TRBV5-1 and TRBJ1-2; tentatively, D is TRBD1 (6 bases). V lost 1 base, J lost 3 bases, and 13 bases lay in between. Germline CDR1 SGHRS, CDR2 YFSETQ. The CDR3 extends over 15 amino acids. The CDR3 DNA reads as TGCGCCAGCAGCTTGAGTGGGGGGCGCGACTATGGCTACACCTTC. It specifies CASSLSGGRDYGYTF.

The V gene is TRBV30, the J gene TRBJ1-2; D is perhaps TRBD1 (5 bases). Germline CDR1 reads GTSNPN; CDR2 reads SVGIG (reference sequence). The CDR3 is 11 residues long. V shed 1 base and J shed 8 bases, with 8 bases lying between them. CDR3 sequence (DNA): TGTGCCTGGAGTGGACAGCTAGGCTACACCTTC. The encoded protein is CAWSGQLGYTF.

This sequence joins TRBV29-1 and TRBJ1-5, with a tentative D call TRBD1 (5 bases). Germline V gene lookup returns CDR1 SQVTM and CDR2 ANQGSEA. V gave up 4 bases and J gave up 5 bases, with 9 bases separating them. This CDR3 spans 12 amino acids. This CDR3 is CSVAGLDQPQHF. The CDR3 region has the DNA TGCAGCGTTGCAGGGCTGGATCAGCCCCAGCATTTT.

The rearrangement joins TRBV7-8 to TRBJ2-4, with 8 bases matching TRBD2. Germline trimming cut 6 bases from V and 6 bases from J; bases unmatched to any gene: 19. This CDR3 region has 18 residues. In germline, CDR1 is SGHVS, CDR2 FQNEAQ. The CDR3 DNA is TGTGCCAGCAGTTCCCCGGCCAATGGCGGGGGGATGGTAAACATTCAGTACTTC. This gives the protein CASSSPANGGGMVNIQYF.

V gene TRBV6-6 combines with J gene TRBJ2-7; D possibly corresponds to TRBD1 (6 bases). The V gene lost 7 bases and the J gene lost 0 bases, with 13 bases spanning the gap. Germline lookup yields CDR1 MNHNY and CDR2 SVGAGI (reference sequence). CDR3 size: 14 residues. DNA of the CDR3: TGTGCCAGCAAGGGGGTACATTTCTCCTACGAGCAGTACTTC. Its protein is CASKGVHFSYEQYF.

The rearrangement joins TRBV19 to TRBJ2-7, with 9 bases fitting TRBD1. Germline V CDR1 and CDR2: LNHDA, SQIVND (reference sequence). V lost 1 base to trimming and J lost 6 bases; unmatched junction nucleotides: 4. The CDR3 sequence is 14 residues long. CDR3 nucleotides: TGTGCCAGTAGTATAGGAGGGACAGGGCGCGAGCAGTACTTC. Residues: CASSIGGTGREQYF.

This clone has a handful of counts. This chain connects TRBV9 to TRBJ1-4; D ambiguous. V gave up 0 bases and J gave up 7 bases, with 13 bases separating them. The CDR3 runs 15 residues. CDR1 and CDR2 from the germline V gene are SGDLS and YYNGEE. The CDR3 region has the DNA TGTGCCAGCAGCGTAGCAGACCATCTTAGTGAAAAACTGTTTTTT. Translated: CASSVADHLSEKLFF.

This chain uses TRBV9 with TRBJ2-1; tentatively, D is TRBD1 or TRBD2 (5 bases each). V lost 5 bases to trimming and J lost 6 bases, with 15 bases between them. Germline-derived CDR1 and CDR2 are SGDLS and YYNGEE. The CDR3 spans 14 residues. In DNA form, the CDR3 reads TGTGCCAGCAGTACCAGGGACCTAGGCAATGAGCAGTTCTTC. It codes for CASSTRDLGNEQFF. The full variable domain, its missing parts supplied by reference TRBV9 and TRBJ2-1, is DSGVTQTPKHLITATGQRVTLRCSPRSGDLSVYWYQQSLDQGLQFLIQYYNGEERAKGNILERFSAQQFPDLHSELNLSSLELGDSALYFCASSTRDLGNEQFFGPGTRLTVL.

DNA for the CDR3: TGTGCCAGCAGCTTAGGACGGCGCTACAATGAGCAGTTCTTC. It codes for CASSLGRRYNEQFF. The rearrangement joins TRBV7-2 to TRBJ2-1; the D is unclear. The V end was cut by 1 base, the J end by 3 bases, with 7 bases between. The CDR3 spans 14 residues. CDR1 is SGHTA and CDR2 is FQGNSA in the germline V gene.

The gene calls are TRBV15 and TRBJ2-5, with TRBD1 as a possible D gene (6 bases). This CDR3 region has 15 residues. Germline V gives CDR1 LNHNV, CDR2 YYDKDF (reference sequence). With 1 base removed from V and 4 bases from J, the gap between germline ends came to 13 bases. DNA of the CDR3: TGTGCCACCAGCAGAGCACAGGGATTCGGAGAGACCCAGTACTTC. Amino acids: CATSRAQGFGETQYF.

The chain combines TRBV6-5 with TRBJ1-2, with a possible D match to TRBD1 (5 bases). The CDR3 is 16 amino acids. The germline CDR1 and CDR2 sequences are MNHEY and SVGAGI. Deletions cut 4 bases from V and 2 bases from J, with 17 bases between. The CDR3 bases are TGTGCCAGCAGTTTCGAAGTGGGACTAGGAAACTATGGCTACACCTTC. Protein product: CASSFEVGLGNYGYTF.

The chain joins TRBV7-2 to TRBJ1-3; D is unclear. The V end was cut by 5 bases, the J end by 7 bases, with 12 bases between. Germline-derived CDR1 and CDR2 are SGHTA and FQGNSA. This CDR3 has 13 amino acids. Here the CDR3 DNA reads TGTGCCAGCAGCCCAGCGGTGGAGAACACCATATATTTT. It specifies CASSPAVENTIYF.

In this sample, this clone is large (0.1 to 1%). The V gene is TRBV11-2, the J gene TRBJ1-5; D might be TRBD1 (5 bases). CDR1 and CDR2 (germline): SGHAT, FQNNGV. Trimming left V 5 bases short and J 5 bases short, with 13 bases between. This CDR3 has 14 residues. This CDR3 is CASSPVGHYQPQHF. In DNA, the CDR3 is TGTGCCAGCAGCCCCGTAGGACACTATCAGCCCCAGCATTTT.

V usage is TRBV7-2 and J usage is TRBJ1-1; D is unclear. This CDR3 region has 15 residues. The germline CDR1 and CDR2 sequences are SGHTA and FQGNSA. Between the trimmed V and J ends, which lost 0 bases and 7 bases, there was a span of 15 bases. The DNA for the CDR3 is TGTGCCAGCAGCTTAGCGGGCAATTTGGCCCTTGAAGCTTTCTTT. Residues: CASSLAGNLALEAFF.

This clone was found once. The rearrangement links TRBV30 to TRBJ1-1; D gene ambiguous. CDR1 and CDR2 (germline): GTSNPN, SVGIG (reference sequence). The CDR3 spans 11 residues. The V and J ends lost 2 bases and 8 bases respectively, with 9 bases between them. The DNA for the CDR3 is TGTGCCTGGAGTTCCTCGGTCGAAGCTTTCTTT. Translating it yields CAWSSSVEAFF.

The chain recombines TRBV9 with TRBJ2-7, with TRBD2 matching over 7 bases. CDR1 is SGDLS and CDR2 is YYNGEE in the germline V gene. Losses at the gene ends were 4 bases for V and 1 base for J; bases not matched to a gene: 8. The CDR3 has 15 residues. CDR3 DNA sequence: TGTGCCAGCAGCTACCGGGGGGATTCTTCCTACGAGCAGTACTTC. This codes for CASSYRGDSSYEQYF.

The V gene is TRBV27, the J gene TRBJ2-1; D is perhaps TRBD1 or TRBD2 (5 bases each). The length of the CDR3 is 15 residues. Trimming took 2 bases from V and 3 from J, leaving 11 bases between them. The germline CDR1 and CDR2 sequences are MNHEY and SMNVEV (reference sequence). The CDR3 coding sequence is TGTGCCAGCAGTTTAACGTCGAGGGGCTACAATGAGCAGTTCTTC. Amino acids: CASSLTSRGYNEQFF.

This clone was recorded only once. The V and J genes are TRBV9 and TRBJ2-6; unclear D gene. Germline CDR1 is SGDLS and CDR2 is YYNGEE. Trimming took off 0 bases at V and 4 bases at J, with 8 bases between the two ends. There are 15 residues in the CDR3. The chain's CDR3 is CASSVGSDGANVLTF. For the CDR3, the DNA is TGTGCCAGCAGCGTAGGTTCCGACGGGGCCAACGTCCTGACTTTC.

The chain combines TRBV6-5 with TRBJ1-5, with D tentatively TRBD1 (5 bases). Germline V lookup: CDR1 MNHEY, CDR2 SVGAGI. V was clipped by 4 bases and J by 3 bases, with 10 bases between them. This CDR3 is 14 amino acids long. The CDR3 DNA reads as TGTGCCAGCAGTTTAGCCAGGGTCAATCAGCCCCAGCATTTT. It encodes CASSLARVNQPQHF.

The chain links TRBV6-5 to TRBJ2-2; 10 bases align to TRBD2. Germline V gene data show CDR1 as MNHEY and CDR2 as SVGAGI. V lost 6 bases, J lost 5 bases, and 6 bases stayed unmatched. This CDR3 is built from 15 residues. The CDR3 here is CASRTLAGRTGELFF. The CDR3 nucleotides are TGTGCCAGCAGAACACTAGCGGGAAGGACCGGGGAGCTGTTTTTT.

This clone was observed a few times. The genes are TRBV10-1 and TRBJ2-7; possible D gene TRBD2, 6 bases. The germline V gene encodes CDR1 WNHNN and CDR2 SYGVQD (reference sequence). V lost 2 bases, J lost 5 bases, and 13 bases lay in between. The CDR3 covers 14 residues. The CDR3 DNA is TGCGCCAGCAGTGAGACTAGCTCATGGAACGAGCAGTACTTC. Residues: CASSETSSWNEQYF.

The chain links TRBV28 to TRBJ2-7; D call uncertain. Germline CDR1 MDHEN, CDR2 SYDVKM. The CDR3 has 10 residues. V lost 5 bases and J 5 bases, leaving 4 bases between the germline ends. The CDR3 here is CASSINEQYF. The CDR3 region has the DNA TGTGCCAGCAGTATCAACGAGCAGTACTTC.

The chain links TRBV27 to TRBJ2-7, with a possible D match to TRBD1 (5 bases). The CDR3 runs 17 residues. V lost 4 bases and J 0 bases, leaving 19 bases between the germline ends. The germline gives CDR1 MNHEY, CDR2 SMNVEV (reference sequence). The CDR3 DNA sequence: TGTGCCAGCAGTTCCCTCGACAGTCCTAGACCCTCCTACGAGCAGTACTTC. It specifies CASSSLDSPRPSYEQYF.

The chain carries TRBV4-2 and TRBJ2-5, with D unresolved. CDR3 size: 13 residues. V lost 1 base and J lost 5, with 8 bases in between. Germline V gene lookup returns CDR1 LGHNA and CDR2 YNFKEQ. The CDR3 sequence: CASSQVPPETQYF. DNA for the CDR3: TGTGCCAGCAGCCAAGTTCCCCCGGAGACCCAGTACTTC.

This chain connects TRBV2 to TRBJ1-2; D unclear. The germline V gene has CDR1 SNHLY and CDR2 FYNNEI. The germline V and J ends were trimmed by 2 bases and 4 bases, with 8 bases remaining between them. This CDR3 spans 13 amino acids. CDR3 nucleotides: TGTGCCAGCAGTGAATGGGCGGGCTATGGCTACACCTTC. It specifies CASSEWAGYGYTF.

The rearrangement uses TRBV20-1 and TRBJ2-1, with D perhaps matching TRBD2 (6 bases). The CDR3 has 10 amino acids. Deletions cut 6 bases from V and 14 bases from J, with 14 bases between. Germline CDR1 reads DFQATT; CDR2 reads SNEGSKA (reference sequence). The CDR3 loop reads CSARTNREFF. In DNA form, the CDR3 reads TGCAGTGCACGGACTAATCGCGAGTTCTTC.

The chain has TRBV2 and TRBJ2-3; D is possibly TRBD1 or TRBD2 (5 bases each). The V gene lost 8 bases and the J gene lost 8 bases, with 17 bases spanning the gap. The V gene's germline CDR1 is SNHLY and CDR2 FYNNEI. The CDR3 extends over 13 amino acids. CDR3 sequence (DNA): TGTGCCAGCGGGGACCGAGACAGAGGTACGCAGTATTTT. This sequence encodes CASGDRDRGTQYF.

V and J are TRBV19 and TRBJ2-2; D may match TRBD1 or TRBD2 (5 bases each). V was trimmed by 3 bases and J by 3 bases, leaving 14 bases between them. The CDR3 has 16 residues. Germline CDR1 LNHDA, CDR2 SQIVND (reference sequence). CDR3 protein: CASSIEGRAYTGELFF. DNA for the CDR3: TGTGCCAGTAGTATCGAGGGCAGGGCCTACACCGGGGAGCTGTTTTTT.

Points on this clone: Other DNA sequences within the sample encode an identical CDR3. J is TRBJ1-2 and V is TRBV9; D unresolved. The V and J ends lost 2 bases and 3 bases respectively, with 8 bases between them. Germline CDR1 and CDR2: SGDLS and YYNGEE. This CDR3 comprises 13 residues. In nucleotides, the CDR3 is TGTGCCAGCAGCGTCGGTGGGGACTATGGCTACACCTTC. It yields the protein CASSVGGDYGYTF.